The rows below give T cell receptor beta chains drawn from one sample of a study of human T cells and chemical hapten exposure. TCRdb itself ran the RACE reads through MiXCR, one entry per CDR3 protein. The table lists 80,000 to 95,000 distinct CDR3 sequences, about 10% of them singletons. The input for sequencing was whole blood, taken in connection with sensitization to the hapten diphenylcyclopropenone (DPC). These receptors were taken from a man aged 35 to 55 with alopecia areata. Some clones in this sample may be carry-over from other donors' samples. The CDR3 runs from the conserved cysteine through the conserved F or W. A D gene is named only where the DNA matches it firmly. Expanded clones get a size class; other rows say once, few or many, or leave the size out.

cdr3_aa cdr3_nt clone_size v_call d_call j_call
CASSPTGPTSGNTDTQYF TGTGCCAGCTCACCAACGGGCCCGACTAGCGGTAACACAGATACGCAGTATTTT . TRBV18 TRBD2 TRBJ2-3
CASRRNTGTGGLNTEAFF TGTGCCAGCAGGCGAAACACCGGGACAGGGGGATTGAACACTGAAGCTTTCTTT . TRBV6-5 TRBD1 TRBJ1-1
CASRGTSLDTQYF TGTGCCAGCAGAGGGACTAGCTTAGATACGCAGTATTTT few TRBV9 TRBD2 TRBJ2-3
CASTGGTGYNEQFF TGTGCCAGCACAGGAGGAACCGGGTACAATGAGCAGTTCTTC few TRBV2 . TRBJ2-1
CASSSPGLSYNEQFF TGTGCCAGCAGTTCGCCGGGACTGTCCTACAATGAGCAGTTCTTC many TRBV6-5 . TRBJ2-1
CASSPRSGSSKTQYF TGTGCCAGCAGCCCCCGTTCCGGGAGTAGTAAGACCCAGTACTTC . TRBV7-2 . TRBJ2-5
CASSPLAGASNTGELFF TGTGCCAGCAGCCCCCTGGCGGGAGCGTCGAACACCGGGGAGCTGTTTTTT few TRBV3-1 TRBD2 TRBJ2-2
CASSRAQGPGQYF TGTGCCAGCAGCCGCGCCCAAGGACCGGGGCAGTACTTC few TRBV28 . TRBJ2-7
CASSLSGTGQETQYF TGTGCCAGCAGTTTATCCGGGACAGGACAAGAGACCCAGTACTTC many TRBV12-3/TRBV12-4 TRBD1 TRBJ2-5
CASSADRGNTDTQYF TGTGCCAGCAGTGCGGACAGGGGTAACACAGATACGCAGTATTTT many TRBV2 TRBD1 TRBJ2-3
CAWNPHTPPGFF TGTGCCTGGAATCCTCATACCCCCCCCGGGTTCTTC . TRBV30 . TRBJ2-1
CASSSQTGGDEKLFF TGTGCCAGCAGTTCACAGACAGGAGGAGATGAAAAACTGTTTTTT few TRBV27 . TRBJ1-4
CATSRDPGETQYF TGTGCCACCAGCAGAGATCCAGGCGAGACCCAGTACTTC few TRBV15 . TRBJ2-5
CASSLDGTNYGYTF TGTGCCAGCAGCTTAGACGGGACAAACTATGGCTACACCTTC many TRBV11-2 . TRBJ1-2
CASSLEINPSGNTIYF TGTGCCAGCAGCTTAGAGATCAACCCCTCTGGAAACACCATATATTTT few TRBV11-1 . TRBJ1-3
CASSLGDYNSPLHF TGCGCCAGCAGCTTGGGGGATTATAATTCACCCCTCCACTTT few TRBV5-1 . TRBJ1-6
CASSLRAGELFF TGTGCCAGCAGCTTAAGAGCCGGGGAGCTGTTTTTT many TRBV7-2 . TRBJ2-2
CASSQGDNIYNEQFF TGCGCCAGCAGCCAAGGTGACAACATATACAATGAGCAGTTCTTC few TRBV4-3 . TRBJ2-1
CASSSRGRSTDTQYF TGTGCCAGCAGCTCCAGGGGACGAAGCACAGATACGCAGTATTTT few TRBV5-6 . TRBJ2-3
CASSLQGRDQPQHF TGTGCCAGCAGCCTTCAGGGGAGGGATCAGCCCCAGCATTTT . TRBV7-9 . TRBJ1-5
CASNRPGGHTDTQYF TGTGCCAGCAACAGGCCGGGAGGACACACAGATACGCAGTATTTT many TRBV12-3/TRBV12-4 TRBD2 TRBJ2-3
CASSPRPGAVVHNEQFF TGTGCCAGCAGTCCCCGCCCGGGGGCGGTTGTCCACAATGAGCAGTTCTTC . TRBV12-3/TRBV12-4 . TRBJ2-1
CASSFDRVYGYTF TGTGCCAGCAGTTTTGACAGGGTCTATGGCTACACCTTC . TRBV12-3/TRBV12-4 TRBD1 TRBJ1-2
CASSPAEAGGVGANVLTF TGTGCCAGCAGTCCTGCCGAGGCAGGGGGCGTGGGGGCCAACGTCCTGACTTTC few TRBV28 TRBD1 TRBJ2-6
CASSSTGTVGTDTQYF TGTGCCAGCAGCTCCACAGGAACCGTCGGCACAGATACGCAGTATTTT . TRBV7-2 . TRBJ2-3
CASSSGQLNTGELFF TGTGCCAGCAGCTCGGGACAGTTGAACACCGGGGAGCTGTTTTTT few TRBV5-4 TRBD1 TRBJ2-2
CSARWTGSANIQYF TGCAGTGCTAGATGGACAGGATCGGCAAACATTCAGTACTTC many TRBV20-1 TRBD1 TRBJ2-4
CASSISGGNTGELFF TGTGCCAGTAGTATATCAGGGGGTAACACCGGGGAGCTGTTTTTT few TRBV19 TRBD1 TRBJ2-2
CASTLRQAQFF TGTGCCAGCACCCTGAGACAGGCACAGTTCTTC . TRBV6-5 . TRBJ2-1
CASSPLGTGVNTEAFF TGTGCCAGCAGCCCCCTTGGTACAGGTGTGAACACTGAAGCTTTCTTT few TRBV5-5 . TRBJ1-1
CASSTRTGSYSNQPQHF TGTGCCAGCAGCACCCGGACAGGATCTTATAGCAATCAGCCCCAGCATTTT many TRBV7-8 TRBD1 TRBJ1-5
CASSLQLLGGYTF TGTGCCAGCAGCTTACAATTACTCGGTGGCTACACCTTC . TRBV11-3 . TRBJ1-2
CSVEVRELDTQYF TGCAGCGTTGAAGTTCGGGAGTTAGATACGCAGTATTTT . TRBV29-1 . TRBJ2-3
CASSYDAGVAGELFF TGTGCCAGCAGTTACGATGCGGGAGTCGCCGGGGAGCTGTTTTTT . TRBV6-2/TRBV6-3 TRBD2 TRBJ2-2
CASGAGEPYQETQYF TGTGCCAGCGGCGCGGGGGAGCCCTACCAAGAGACCCAGTACTTC . TRBV4-2 TRBD2 TRBJ2-5
CASSYMASGRTGELFF TGTGCCAGCAGTTACATGGCTAGCGGGAGAACCGGGGAGCTGTTTTTT few TRBV6-6 TRBD2 TRBJ2-2
CASSQAKNTEAFF TGTGCCAGCAGCCAAGCAAAGAACACTGAAGCTTTCTTT . TRBV14 . TRBJ1-1
CASSSGTGHDEQFF TGTGCCAGCAGCTCCGGGACAGGGCACGATGAGCAGTTCTTC . TRBV11-1 TRBD1 TRBJ2-1
CASSLGSDGLGQPQHF TGTGCCAGCAGCTTAGGATCAGACGGGTTAGGTCAGCCCCAGCATTTT many TRBV7-9 . TRBJ1-5
CAISKDSYTGELFF TGTGCCATAAGCAAGGACAGCTACACCGGGGAGCTGTTTTTT . TRBV10-3 . TRBJ2-2
CASSYSISGGRTEAFF TGTGCCAGCAGTTACTCGATTAGCGGGGGGAGGACTGAAGCTTTCTTT many TRBV6-5 . TRBJ1-1